Presented here are 32 T cell receptor beta chains from one specimen sequenced in a study of a mutant IDH1 vaccine in newly diagnosed glioma. The time point was: week 5, during vaccination. Topical imiquimod accompanied each vaccine dose, which consisted of 300 ug of mutant IDH1 20-mer peptide. Only in-frame clones appear in the TCRdb table, and some are missing; sequencing was by immunoSEQ multiplex PCR. In the table there are around 50,000 clones, around 90% of which are singletons. Their antigens are not known. The source material was PBMCs, sampled from a glioma patient whose treatment included an IDH1 peptide vaccine. Receptors originate from a woman aged 40 to 55 with glioma.

The J gene is TRBJ1-1, the V gene TRBV6-5; TRBD1 agrees at 8 bases. The V and J ends lost 0 bases and 5 bases, in that order; junction bases with no gene match: 8. CDR1 MNHEY and CDR2 SVGAGI come from the germline V gene. The CDR3 is made up of 16 amino acids. The CDR3 spells CASSYSQQGAGTEAFF. DNA for the CDR3: TGTGCCAGCAGTTACTCTCAGCAGGGGGCAGGGACTGAAGCTTTCTTT.

The chain carries TRBV14 and TRBJ2-5, with a tentative D call TRBD2 (6 bases). The CDR3 totals 13 residues. CDR1 is SGHDN, CDR2 FVKESK, per germline. V was pared by 5 bases and J by 4 bases, with 11 bases between. The CDR3 bases are TGTGCCAGCAGCATGTGGGGAGGAGAGACCCAGTACTTC. Translation: CASSMWGGETQYF.

The rearrangement links TRBV2 to TRBJ1-6, with D unresolved. Trimming cost V 4 bases and J 7 bases, with 14 bases left between them. The germline V gene encodes CDR1 SNHLY and CDR2 FYNNEI. The CDR3 is 15 amino acids. The DNA for the CDR3 is TGTGCCAGCAGTGTGGGCCGACGTCGGAATTCACCCCTCCACTTT. Protein sequence: CASSVGRRRNSPLHF.

The rearrangement joins TRBV6-5 to TRBJ2-1; 11 nucleotides agree with TRBD2. The CDR3 totals 14 residues. The V gene's germline CDR1 is MNHEY and CDR2 SVGAGI. Germline trimming cut 6 bases from V and 3 bases from J; bases unmatched to any gene: 1. The CDR3 spells CASSLAGGYNEQFF. The DNA for the CDR3 is TGTGCCAGCAGCCTAGCGGGGGGCTACAATGAGCAGTTCTTC.

The chain recombines TRBV5-1 with TRBJ2-5; 7 bases align to TRBD1. The CDR3 is 13 residues long. The trim removed 4 bases at V and 4 bases at J, leaving 4 bases unmatched. The germline V gene encodes CDR1 SGHRS and CDR2 YFSETQ. The CDR3 bases are TGCGCCAGCAGCCGTGACAGGGCAGAGACCCAGTACTTC. Protein: CASSRDRAETQYF.

The chain employs TRBV14 and TRBJ1-2; 8 bases fit TRBD1. CDR3 size: 15 residues. CDR1 is SGHDN, CDR2 FVKESK, per germline. Trimming removed 5 bases from V and 0 bases from J; junction bases left unmatched: 5. In DNA form, the CDR3 reads TGTGCCAGCAGCTTCGGACAGGGTTCTAACTATGGCTACACCTTC. Its protein product is CASSFGQGSNYGYTF.

The chain is built from TRBV4-1 and TRBJ2-3; the D is unclear. The CDR3 is made up of 12 amino acids. Germline V gene data show CDR1 as MGHRA and CDR2 as YSYEKL. The V end was cut by 4 bases, the J end by 6 bases, with 8 bases between. The CDR3 region is CASSPQADTQYF. CDR3 DNA: TGCGCCAGCAGCCCGCAGGCGGATACGCAGTATTTT.

The chain is built from TRBV19 and TRBJ2-1; D call uncertain. Germline V gives CDR1 LNHDA, CDR2 SQIVND (reference sequence). CDR3 size: 15 residues. V was clipped by 5 bases and J by 2 bases, with 13 bases between them. Here the CDR3 reads CASSARLKTYNEQFF. The CDR3 bases are TGTGCCAGTAGTGCCCGACTGAAAACCTACAATGAGCAGTTCTTC.

This chain links TRBV29-1 with TRBJ1-1, with 11 bases aligning to TRBD1. With V trimmed by 7 bases and J by 1 base, 5 bases remained unmatched. CDR3 length: 14 amino acids. Germline lookup yields CDR1 SQVTM and CDR2 ANQGSEA. In DNA, the CDR3 is TGCAGCGCTCCCGGGACAGGGGGGAACACTGAAGCTTTCTTT. Protein sequence: CSAPGTGGNTEAFF.

V usage is TRBV10-2 and J usage is TRBJ2-7, with D perhaps matching TRBD1 (5 bases). From germline, CDR1 is WSHSY and CDR2 SAAADI. Trimming left V 4 bases short and J 6 bases short, with 7 bases between. The CDR3 has 11 amino acids. CDR3 nucleotides: TGCGCCAGCAGTGGAAGGGGCGAGCAGTACTTC. Translation: CASSGRGEQYF.

The rearrangement links TRBV5-1 to TRBJ2-7; TRBD1 might be the D (5 bases). The CDR3 runs 15 residues. V was cut by 1 base and J by 1 base, with 12 bases left in between. The germline V gene encodes CDR1 SGHRS and CDR2 YFSETQ. The CDR3 here is CASSLFQGQSYEQYF. In nucleotides, the CDR3 is TGCGCCAGCAGCTTGTTCCAAGGACAATCCTACGAGCAGTACTTC. The whole variable domain, remainder taken from reference TRBV5-1 and TRBJ2-7, is KAGVTQTPRYLIKTRGQQVTLSCSPISGHRSVSWYQQTPGQGLQFLFEYFSETQRNKGNFPGRFSGRQFSNSRSEMNVSTLELGDSALYLCASSLFQGQSYEQYFGPGTRLTVT.

The V call is TRBV5-4, the J call TRBJ2-7; 12 bases line up with TRBD2. The germline CDR1 and CDR2 sequences are SGHNT and YYREEE (reference sequence). The junction had 11 bases not matched to a gene; V was cut back by 4 bases and J by 6 bases. There are 16 residues in the CDR3. CDR3 loop: CASSPVPSGGAVEQYF. CDR3 sequence (DNA): TGTGCCAGCAGCCCGGTCCCTAGCGGGGGGGCCGTCGAGCAGTACTTC.

The CDR3 loop reads CASSLGGGLFEQYF. The CDR3 DNA sequence: TGTGCCAGCAGCTTAGGGGGGGGGCTTTTCGAGCAGTACTTC. The chain links TRBV7-9 to TRBJ2-7; TRBD2 is a possible D gene (7 bases). CDR3 length: 14 residues. Germline CDR1 and CDR2: SEHNR and FQNEAQ (reference sequence). The V end lost 1 base, the J end lost 6 bases, and 13 bases lay between the germline ends.

The chain uses TRBV2 and TRBJ2-1; D might be TRBD1 (5 bases). Germline CDR1 is SNHLY and CDR2 is FYNNEI. The CDR3 loop spans 13 amino acids. V was pared by 0 bases and J by 7 bases, with 7 bases between. CDR3 region: CASSEAPGNEQFF. The CDR3 DNA follows: TGTGCCAGCAGTGAAGCCCCAGGGAATGAGCAGTTCTTC.

The rearrangement uses TRBV7-2 and TRBJ2-5; D possibly corresponds to TRBD2 (6 bases). The V gene's germline CDR1 is SGHTA and CDR2 FQGNSA. This CDR3 contains 14 residues. V was trimmed by 2 bases and J by 4 bases, leaving 11 bases between them. DNA of the CDR3: TGTGCCAGCAGCTTACGGAGGGGAGGAGAGACCCAGTACTTC. This gives the protein CASSLRRGGETQYF.

The table lists this clone with a few counts. The rearrangement links TRBV6-1 to TRBJ1-4; D is ambiguous. Germline lookup yields CDR1 MNHNS and CDR2 SASEGT. Trimming stripped 9 bases from V and 5 bases from J, with 13 bases between. The CDR3 covers 13 residues. The CDR3 nucleotides read TGTGCCAGTCATTTTGACACGAATGAAAAACTGTTTTTT. Amino acids: CASHFDTNEKLFF.

This rearrangement joins TRBV19 to TRBJ2-5, with 13 bases aligning to TRBD2. Germline V gene sequence: CDR1 LNHDA, CDR2 SQIVND (reference sequence). This CDR3 contains 15 residues. J gave up 3 bases and V 3 bases, and 1 base lay outside the gene matches. The CDR3 nucleotides are TGTGCCAGTAGTATGACTAGCGGGGGGAAAGAGACCCAGTACTTC. Protein product: CASSMTSGGKETQYF. Using reference TRBV19 and TRBJ2-5 for the parts outside the CDR3, the full variable domain is DGGITQSPKYLFRKEGQNVTLSCEQNLNHDAMYWYRQDPGQGLRLIYYSQIVNDFQKGDIAEGYSVSREKKESFPLTVTSAQKNPTAFYLCASSMTSGGKETQYFGPGTRLLVL.

In nucleotides, the CDR3 is TGTGCCAGCTCAACCGACAGGGGGTCAATGAACACTGAAGCTTTCTTT. Protein product: CASSTDRGSMNTEAFF. The chain employs TRBV18 and TRBJ1-1, with 9 positions matching TRBD1. V gave up 5 bases and J gave up 0 bases; unmatched junction bases: 7. This CDR3 region has 16 residues. The germline V gene encodes CDR1 KGHSH and CDR2 LQKENI.

V gene TRBV18 combines with J gene TRBJ1-5; D is undetermined. CDR1 KGHSH and CDR2 LQKENI come from the germline V gene. The V end lost 3 bases, the J end lost 3 bases, and 6 bases lay between the germline ends. This CDR3 contains 13 residues. CDR3: CASSPAHNQPQHF. CDR3 sequence (DNA): TGTGCCAGCTCACCGGCACACAATCAGCCCCAGCATTTT.

The chain combines TRBV6-5 with TRBJ1-5, with TRBD1 matching 10 bases. Looked up from germline, CDR1 is MNHEY and CDR2 is SVGAGI. The V segment lost 6 bases and the J segment 4 bases; nucleotides outside the gene matches: 6. The length of the CDR3 is 15 residues. CDR3 amino acids: CASSLGQGWNQPQHF. CDR3 sequence (DNA): TGTGCCAGCAGCCTGGGACAGGGGTGGAATCAGCCCCAGCATTTT.

The CDR3 region has the DNA TGTGCCAGCAGCCCGCAGGGAAACACTGAAGCTTTCTTT. Translated: CASSPQGNTEAFF. V usage is TRBV7-3 and J usage is TRBJ1-1, with D possibly matching TRBD1 (5 bases). The CDR3 is 13 amino acids. Trimming left V 5 bases short and J 2 bases short, with 9 bases between. Germline V gene data show CDR1 as SGHTA and CDR2 as FQGTGA.

The rearrangement uses TRBV5-1 and TRBJ2-3; 7 bases agree with TRBD2. Germline trimming cut 2 bases from V and 0 bases from J; bases unmatched to any gene: 3. Germline CDR1 SGHRS, CDR2 YFSETQ. This CDR3 is built from 15 residues. CDR3 amino acids: CASSFGGSSTDTQYF. In nucleotides, the CDR3 is TGCGCCAGCAGCTTTGGCGGGAGTAGCACAGATACGCAGTATTTT.

The J gene is TRBJ1-4, the V gene TRBV7-8; D call uncertain. The V gene lost 4 bases and the J gene lost 7 bases, with 13 bases spanning the gap. The CDR3 totals 14 residues. Germline CDR1 and CDR2: SGHVS and FQNEAQ. The CDR3 DNA follows: TGTGCCAGCAGCTCGTCCCGGCGTACTGAAAAACTGTTTTTT. Its protein product is CASSSSRRTEKLFF.

The chain has TRBV5-1 and TRBJ2-1, with 7 bases fitting TRBD2. The trim removed 4 bases at V and 0 bases at J, leaving 7 bases unmatched. The CDR3 covers 16 residues. Germline CDR1 and CDR2: SGHRS and YFSETQ. The CDR3 here is CASSEPRGNSYNEQFF. CDR3 DNA: TGCGCCAGCAGCGAGCCGCGGGGGAACTCCTACAATGAGCAGTTCTTC.

The chain joins TRBV27 to TRBJ1-2; 7 bases match TRBD1. V lost 0 bases and J lost 6; bases outside the gene matches: 7. CDR1 and CDR2 from the germline V gene are MNHEY and SMNVEV (reference sequence). This CDR3 has 15 amino acids. DNA of the CDR3: TGTGCCAGCAGTTTATCGTGGGCCAGGGGGGATGGCTACACCTTC. The encoded protein is CASSLSWARGDGYTF.

The chain recombines TRBV4-1 with TRBJ1-1; 7 bases are a match to TRBD1. CDR1 is MGHRA and CDR2 is YSYEKL in the germline V gene. With 4 bases clipped from V and 12 bases from J, the junction kept 11 bases outside the gene matches. This CDR3 contains 13 residues. The chain's CDR3 is CASSPGQSPWPFF. CDR3 nucleotides: TGCGCCAGCAGCCCGGGACAGTCCCCGTGGCCTTTCTTT.

The chain uses TRBV9 and TRBJ2-5; D could derive from TRBD1 or TRBD2 (6 bases each). The CDR3 spans 15 residues. V was clipped by 5 bases and J by 2 bases, with 16 bases between them. Germline assignment: CDR1 SGDLS and CDR2 YYNGEE. As DNA, the CDR3 is TGTGCCAGCAGTCAGAGGGGGGTAAGACAAGAGACCCAGTACTTC. Translating it yields CASSQRGVRQETQYF.

This clone came up a few times. The genes are TRBV5-4 and TRBJ1-2, with a weak D call TRBD1 (6 bases). Germline CDR1 and CDR2: SGHNT and YYREEE (reference sequence). Trimming removed 0 bases from V and 4 bases from J, with 7 bases in between. The CDR3 extends over 13 amino acids. The CDR3 region has the DNA TGTGCCAGCAGCTTGGACAGGGCCTATGGCTACACCTTC. This sequence encodes CASSLDRAYGYTF.

V gene TRBV7-9 combines with J gene TRBJ1-3; perhaps TRBD1 as D (5 bases). There are 15 residues in the CDR3. The germline CDR1 and CDR2 sequences are SEHNR and FQNEAQ (reference sequence). V lost 6 bases to trimming and J lost 4 bases, with 16 bases between them. The CDR3 sequence is CASSPTGSYGNTIYF. The CDR3 coding sequence is TGTGCCAGCAGTCCTACAGGATCTTACGGAAACACCATATATTTT.

The rearrangement uses TRBV4-1 and TRBJ2-7, with D maybe TRBD2 (5 bases). Germline CDR1 is MGHRA and CDR2 is YSYEKL. This CDR3 is 13 amino acids long. Trimming took off 0 bases at V and 6 bases at J, with 9 bases between the two ends. The CDR3 nucleotides are TGCGCCAGCAGCCAAGATGAAGGAGGCGAGCAGTACTTC. This encodes CASSQDEGGEQYF.

The rearrangement links TRBV18 to TRBJ1-1; D uncertain. The germline V gene has CDR1 KGHSH and CDR2 LQKENI. Trimming removed 0 bases at V and 1 base at J, with 9 bases between. This CDR3 is 15 amino acids long. CDR3: CASSPPTKGNTEAFF. For the CDR3, the DNA is TGTGCCAGCTCACCACCGACAAAGGGGAACACTGAAGCTTTCTTT. Based on the CDR3 plus reference TRBV18 and TRBJ1-1, the full variable domain is NAGVMQNPRHLVRRRGQEARLRCSPMKGHSHVYWYRQLPEEGLKFMVYLQKENIIDESGMPKERFSAEFPKEGPSILRIQQVVRGDSAAYFCASSPPTKGNTEAFFGQGTRLTVV.

CDR3 sequence reads: CASSVGQATDTQYF. The CDR3 DNA reads as TGTGCCAGCAGCGTGGGACAGGCCACAGATACGCAGTATTTT. The chain has TRBV9 and TRBJ2-3, with TRBD1 matching 8 bases. V lost 2 bases and J lost 2; bases outside the gene matches: 1. This CDR3 contains 14 residues. CDR1 SGDLS and CDR2 YYNGEE come from the germline V gene.